The 9 T cell receptor beta chains presented below share a single source sample, sequenced in a study of beta chain features in type 1 diabetes. The sequenced template was cDNA made from the entire isolated RNA. Produced via immunoSEQ multiplex PCR; TCRdb's table is partial and in-frame only. The data show fewer than 350,000 clones, roughly a fifth seen once. The sequencing input was naive CD4+ T cells from blood. All receptors derive from a woman aged 18-30 years in good health.

The rearrangement joins TRBV12-5 to TRBJ2-3, with 16 bases matching TRBD2. CDR1 is LGHNT and CDR2 is FRNRAP in the germline V gene. The J segment lost 1 base and the V segment lost 2 bases, leaving 9 bases of the junction unmatched. This CDR3 spans 20 amino acids. This chain's CDR3 is CASGLPPGLAGGRGTDTQYF. The CDR3 DNA reads as TGTGCTAGTGGTTTGCCCCCGGGACTAGCGGGGGGGCGCGGCACAGATACGCAGTATTTT.

The chain carries TRBV29-1 and TRBJ2-5; tentative D call: TRBD2 (5 bases). The V and J ends lost 1 base and 4 bases respectively, with 10 bases between them. This CDR3 has 13 amino acids. Looked up from germline, CDR1 is SQVTM and CDR2 is ANQGSEA. CDR3 DNA: TGCAGCGTTGAAGCGGGGTTTGGAGAGACCCAGTACTTC. Amino acid sequence: CSVEAGFGETQYF.

The chain recombines TRBV14 with TRBJ2-4; perhaps TRBD1 as D (5 bases). The V and J ends lost 0 bases and 1 base respectively, with 19 bases between them. CDR3 length: 19 residues. CDR1 is SGHDN, CDR2 FVKESK, per germline. As DNA, the CDR3 is TGTGCCAGCAGCCAAGATGGGGCGTCAGGGTGGGTTGCCAAAAACATTCAGTACTTC. Translating gives CASSQDGASGWVAKNIQYF.

V and J are TRBV4-2 and TRBJ2-1, with 10 positions matching TRBD2. The ends lost 0 bases at V and 10 bases at J; junction bases unmatched: 9. The CDR3 sequence is 16 residues long. CDR1 and CDR2 (germline): LGHNA, YNFKEQ. CDR3 region: CASSQEALAGAREQFF. Written as DNA, the CDR3 is TGTGCCAGCAGCCAAGAGGCCCTAGCGGGGGCCCGGGAGCAGTTCTTC.

This clone was observed a handful of times. The rearrangement links TRBV7-9 to TRBJ1-1, with a possible D match to TRBD1 (5 bases). CDR1 is SEHNR, CDR2 FQNEAQ, per germline (reference sequence). V was shortened by 4 bases and J by 1 base, with 10 bases between the two germline ends. This CDR3 has 14 amino acids. The CDR3 nucleotides are TGTGCCAGCAGCTCCCGACAGACGAACACTGAAGCTTTCTTT. Amino acids: CASSSRQTNTEAFF.

This chain links TRBV7-2 with TRBJ2-5; 10 nucleotides line up with TRBD1. CDR1 SGHTA and CDR2 FQGNSA come from the germline V gene. With 5 bases clipped from V and 8 bases from J, the junction kept 17 bases outside the gene matches. This CDR3 comprises 17 residues. The CDR3 DNA reads TGTGCCAGCAGCATAGAGACAGGGGGCCCTTTTATGCGAACCCAGTACTTC. It specifies CASSIETGGPFMRTQYF.

The chain has TRBV30 and TRBJ1-1; D gene unclear. The V end was cut by 2 bases, the J end by 0 bases, with 13 bases between. Germline V gene sequence: CDR1 GTSNPN, CDR2 SVGIG (reference sequence). The CDR3 consists of 15 residues. CDR3 residues: CAWSFGLRMNTEAFF. The CDR3 coding sequence is TGTGCCTGGAGTTTCGGCTTGAGGATGAACACTGAAGCTTTCTTT.

The chain links TRBV29-1 to TRBJ2-3; 8 bases align to TRBD2. Germline V gene sequence: CDR1 SQVTM, CDR2 ANQGSEA. CDR3 size: 15 residues. V lost 4 bases to trimming and J lost 3 bases; unmatched junction nucleotides: 9. As DNA, the CDR3 is TGCAGCGTTGTAGTGTCGGGGGGGGGAACAGATACGCAGTATTTT. Its protein product is CSVVVSGGGTDTQYF.

This clone came up once. This chain uses TRBV7-3 with TRBJ2-5; TRBD2 agrees at 9 bases. The CDR3 runs 15 residues. Germline CDR1 reads SGHTA; CDR2 reads FQGTGA. Unmatched junction bases numbered 7, after V lost 7 bases and J lost 1 base. CDR3 nucleotide sequence: TGTGCCAGCAAGCGAGCGGGGGGTGTCCAAGAGACCCAGTACTTC. It encodes CASKRAGGVQETQYF. Full variable domain (missing parts from reference TRBV7-3 and TRBJ2-5): GAGVSQTPSNKVTEKGKYVELRCDPISGHTALYWYRQSLGQGPEFLIYFQGTGAADDSGLPNDRFFAVRPEGSVSTLKIQRTERGDSAVYLCASKRAGGVQETQYFGPGTRLLVL.